The rows below give T cell receptor beta chains drawn from one sample of a study of blood T cells in healthy people across ages. TCRdb processed the 5' RACE reads anew with MiXCR; each CDR3 protein has one entry. The profile covers 750,000 to 950,000 distinct CDR3 sequences, with approximately 53% appearing a single time and around 41% taken by the ten largest. What was sequenced was blood. The source is a man older than 75 in good health. Both conserved end residues are part of each CDR3. D genes are given only for firm matches. Clone size is stated in some rows and not others, as once, few, many or a class when expanded.

cdr3_length,clone_size,j_call,v_call,d_call,cdr3_nt,cdr3_aa
15,few,TRBJ2-1,TRBV10-3,TRBD2,TGTGCCATCAGTGAGGGGGTTAGCGGGACCTATGAGCAGTTCTTC,CAISEGVSGTYEQFF
13,NA,TRBJ2-1,TRBV6-1,NA,TGTGCCAGCGGCCGGGTCAGACATAATGAGCCGTTCTTC,CASGRVRHNEPFF
15,NA,TRBJ1-4,TRBV5-1,NA,TGCGCCAGCAGCTTGTTAGGGATAGGCAATGAAAAACTGTTTTTT,CASSLLGIGNEKLFF
13,many,TRBJ2-7,TRBV29-1,TRBD1,TGCAGCGTCCAGGGGGCTGGATCCTACGAGCAGTACTTC,CSVQGAGSYEQYF
15,NA,TRBJ1-4,TRBV7-9,NA,TGTGCCAGCAGCTTACCTGGACAGACAAATGAAAAACTGTTTTTT,CASSLPGQTNEKLFF
14,NA,TRBJ1-5,TRBV29-1,NA,TGCAGCGTTGGGGGTACAGGCGCCAATCAGCCCCAGCATTTT,CSVGGTGANQPQHF
15,NA,TRBJ1-5,TRBV20-1,NA,TGCAGTGCTAGAGATCTGGGCAGGGCCGCTTTGCCCCAGCATTTT,CSARDLGRAALPQHF
11,NA,TRBJ2-7,TRBV6-5,NA,TGTGCCAGCAGTTCCGCTCTCGAGCAGTACTTC,CASSSALEQYF
16,NA,TRBJ2-3,TRBV20-1,NA,TGCAGTGCCGGGTTGCTAGTACCCTTGGGCACAGATACGCAGTATTTT,CSAGLLVPLGTDTQYF
15,once,TRBJ2-1,TRBV25-1,NA,TGTGCCAGCAGTGATGGGGCAGGGATGTATGATGAGCAGTTCTTC,CASSDGAGMYDEQFF
14,NA,TRBJ1-1,TRBV5-1,TRBD1,TGCGCCAGCAGCCAACAGGGGGTGAACACTGAAGCTTTCTTT,CASSQQGVNTEAFF
14,many,TRBJ2-5,TRBV9,NA,TGTGCCAGCAGCGTAGGGCAGTACAAAGAGACCCAGTACTTC,CASSVGQYKETQYF
17,NA,TRBJ2-1,TRBV13,TRBD2,TGTGCCAGCAGCTCCCCTGTGGTAGCGGGAGCCTACAATGAGCAGTTCTTC,CASSSPVVAGAYNEQFF
17,NA,TRBJ2-7,TRBV6-1,NA,TGTGCCAGCAGTCCACCGGGACGGGTCCCCCAGTCCCGCAAGCAGTACTTC,CASSPPGRVPQSRKQYF
15,NA,TRBJ2-6,TRBV29-1,NA,TGCAGCGTTGGGTCCAGCCTCTCTGGGGCCGACGTCCTGACTTTC,CSVGSSLSGADVLTF
18,few,TRBJ2-2,TRBV5-4,NA,TGTGCCAGCAGCTGGGAACATTCAGCGCCCAAGAACACCGGGGAGCTGTTTTTT,CASSWEHSAPKNTGELFF
16,few,TRBJ2-6,TRBV20-1,NA,TGCAGTGCTAACCGGCTAAAGTACTCTGGGGCCAACGTCCTGACTTTC,CSANRLKYSGANVLTF
18,few,TRBJ2-7,TRBV4-2,TRBD2,TGTGCCAGCAGCCAAGGCCTATGGGAGGCGGGAGGAGGCTACGAGCAGTACTTC,CASSQGLWEAGGGYEQYF
14,few,TRBJ2-1,TRBV2,TRBD2,TGTGCCAGCAGTAGCCTAGCGGGAGGGAATGAGCAGTTCTTC,CASSSLAGGNEQFF
14,NA,TRBJ2-3,TRBV20-1,TRBD1,TGCAGTGCCGGGACAGGTACTAGCACAGATACGCAGTATTTT,CSAGTGTSTDTQYF
14,NA,TRBJ2-1,TRBV20-1,TRBD1,TGCAGTGCTAGGGGGGACAGGGTGAGCAATGAGCAGTTCTTC,CSARGDRVSNEQFF
13,NA,TRBJ2-3,TRBV27,TRBD2,TGTGCCAGCATAGGGAGGGGCCACAGGTACGCGTATTTT,CASIGRGHRYAYF
15,few,TRBJ2-7,TRBV6-6,NA,TGTGCCAGCAGTCTCAATACAGGGTATGGGTACGAGCAGTACTTC,CASSLNTGYGYEQYF
13,many,TRBJ1-2,TRBV29-1,NA,TGCAGCGTATCTACAGGGAATGGCTATGGCTACACCTTC,CSVSTGNGYGYTF
14,few,TRBJ1-5,TRBV3-1,NA,TGTGCCAGCAGCCAAGGGGGGGGGGATCAGCCCCAGCATTTT,CASSQGGGDQPQHF
17,few,TRBJ1-6,TRBV11-2,NA,TGTGCCAGCAGACTACTCAGTCAGGGGCGCCGTATGTCACCCCTCCACTTT,CASRLLSQGRRMSPLHF
19,few,TRBJ2-5,TRBV6-2/TRBV6-3,TRBD2,TGTGCCAGCAGTACCCGCCGGACTAGCGGGAGGGGAGGCCAAGAGACCCAGTACTTC,CASSTRRTSGRGGQETQYF
15,NA,TRBJ2-7,TRBV20-1,TRBD1,TGCAGTGCTGGAGGCCCGGGACAGGGAACCTACGAGCAGTACTTC,CSAGGPGQGTYEQYF
15,NA,TRBJ2-2,TRBV5-8,TRBD2,TGTGCCAGCACCACGGGGGGGCGGAGGACCGGGGAGCTGTTTTTT,CASTTGGRRTGELFF
12,few,TRBJ1-2,TRBV30,NA,TGTGCCTGGAGTGTACGGTCGGACGGCTACACCTTC,CAWSVRSDGYTF
16,NA,TRBJ2-7,TRBV20-1,TRBD2,TGCAGTTCGGGACTAGCGGGAGGCCGGTCCTACAATGAGCAGTACTTC,CSSGLAGGRSYNEQYF
15,NA,TRBJ2-1,TRBV2,NA,TGTGCCAGCAGGCCCGGACTTCCAATGGGGGGAGAGCAGTTCTTC,CASRPGLPMGGEQFF
15,NA,TRBJ2-1,TRBV3-1,TRBD2,TGTGCCAGCAGCCTTAGACTAGCGGGAGCCAATGAGCAGTTCTTC,CASSLRLAGANEQFF
17,few,TRBJ2-7,TRBV4-2,NA,TGTGCCAGCAGCCAAGTACGGGGAATAGAGGGGTCCGGGGAGCAGTACTTC,CASSQVRGIEGSGEQYF
14,NA,TRBJ2-1,TRBV7-2,NA,TGTGCCAGCAGCTTATGGGGGGTGTACAATGAGCAGTTCTTC,CASSLWGVYNEQFF
15,few,TRBJ2-7,TRBV10-2,TRBD2,TGCGCCAGCAGGGGCTATAGCGGGAGTAGGTACGAGCAGTACTTC,CASRGYSGSRYEQYF
16,NA,TRBJ1-2,TRBV18,NA,TGTGCCAGCTCACCAGGGCAGACCCCTTCCAAATATGGCTACACCTTC,CASSPGQTPSKYGYTF
14,few,TRBJ1-6,TRBV5-1,TRBD1,TGCGCCAGCAGAGGACAGGGGGTTAATTCACCCCTCCACTTT,CASRGQGVNSPLHF
13,NA,TRBJ2-7,TRBV20-1,NA,TGCAGTGCTAGAGATCGCGTGACTTCCGAGCAGTACTTC,CSARDRVTSEQYF
11,NA,TRBJ2-1,TRBV6-5,NA,TGTGCCAGCACGCATCACAATGAGCAGTTCTTC,CASTHHNEQFF
14,few,TRBJ2-5,TRBV11-2,TRBD1,TGTGCCAGCAGTCTTACAGGGGCCCGAGAGACCCAGTACTTC,CASSLTGARETQYF
16,NA,TRBJ2-4,TRBV20-1,NA,TGCAGTGCTAGAGATCTGGTAGGATTAGCCAAAAACATTCAGTACTTC,CSARDLVGLAKNIQYF
14,NA,TRBJ2-5,TRBV20-1,NA,TGCAGTGCTAGAGGCGCTCGACTAGAAGAGACCCAGTACTTC,CSARGARLEETQYF
14,NA,TRBJ1-2,TRBV10-3,NA,TGTGCCATCAGTTCGGACAGCGGGAGCTATGGCTACACCTTC,CAISSDSGSYGYTF
11,NA,TRBJ2-1,TRBV29-1,NA,TGCAGCGTAGTAAAGGGTAATGAGCAGTTCTTC,CSVVKGNEQFF
13,once,TRBJ1-1,TRBV25-1,NA,TGTGCCAGCTGGTCGGGACAGAACACTGAAGCTTTCTTT,CASWSGQNTEAFF
15,once,TRBJ2-3,TRBV5-6,NA,TGTGCCAGCAGCAGTCAGGGTCACAGGACAGATACGCAGTATTTT,CASSSQGHRTDTQYF
13,NA,TRBJ2-4,TRBV11-2,NA,TGTGCCAGCAGCAAAGTAGCCAAAAACATTCAGTACTTC,CASSKVAKNIQYF
14,NA,TRBJ2-7,TRBV13,NA,TGTGCCAGCAGCTTCGGACAGTTGGGCTACGAGCAGTACTTC,CASSFGQLGYEQYF
15,NA,TRBJ2-7,TRBV20-1,TRBD2,TGCAGTGCTAGAGAGTTCGGGACTAGCGGGTACGAGCAGTACTTC,CSAREFGTSGYEQYF
13,NA,TRBJ2-2,TRBV27,TRBD1,TGTGCCAGCAGTCCCAACAGGGGCGGGGAGCTGTTTTTT,CASSPNRGGELFF
14,many,TRBJ1-1,TRBV5-1,TRBD1,TGCGCCAGCAGCCGACAGGGGGAAAACACTGAAGCTTTCTTT,CASSRQGENTEAFF
11,few,TRBJ2-7,TRBV20-1,NA,TGCAGTGCTAGAAATCTTTACGAGCAGTACTTC,CSARNLYEQYF
14,NA,TRBJ2-2,TRBV10-3,NA,TGTGCCATCACGGGGCAGGCAAACACCGGGGAGCTGTTTTTT,CAITGQANTGELFF
13,NA,TRBJ2-7,TRBV6-5,NA,TGTGCCAGTGGACGTACAGGGTCCCACGAGCAGTACTTC,CASGRTGSHEQYF
11,NA,TRBJ2-2,TRBV25-1,NA,TGTGCCAGCAGACTGACCGGGGAGCTGTTTTTT,CASRLTGELFF
15,few,TRBJ2-5,TRBV7-6,NA,TGTGCCAGCAGCTTAGAGGGCGGGTACGGGGAGACCCAGTACTTC,CASSLEGGYGETQYF